The 10 T cell receptor beta chains listed next were all sequenced from one sample in a study of identical twins (dated by TCRdb to about 2016). The method was 5' RACE. Data came from an Illumina HiSeq 2000. TCRdb reran the public reads through fastp at Q25 and MiXCR, keeping productive beta chains. CDR3 protein duplicates are merged, each entry listing the most common genes and DNA. For this sample there are just under 650,000 distinct CDR3 sequences; roughly 7.2% appear just once. Approximately 1.5% of the sample belongs to the ten largest clones. These sequences were also reported in another study, on yellow fever vaccine responses in identical twins.

The sample comprised PBMCs. These receptors were collected from a woman younger than 30 in good health.

This clonotype was observed at least ten times. This chain connects TRBV5-1 to TRBJ2-2, with D uncertain. CDR1 SGHRS and CDR2 YFSETQ come from the germline V gene. Trimming pared 7 bases from V and 2 bases from J, leaving 18 bases between. The CDR3 is made up of 16 amino acids. In DNA form, the CDR3 reads TGCGCCAGCGCGACTGGTACCGGATTAAACACCGGGGAGCTGTTTTTT. Its protein is CASATGTGLNTGELFF.

This clonotype appeared many times. This chain connects TRBV10-1 to TRBJ2-1; 13 bases fit TRBD2. Germline CDR1 WNHNN, CDR2 SYGVQD (reference sequence). The CDR3 is 18 amino acids. J lost 0 bases, V lost 6 bases, and 8 bases had no gene match. CDR3 sequence reads: CASSGLAGADSSYNEQFF. CDR3 nucleotide sequence: TGCGCCAGCAGCGGACTAGCGGGAGCCGACAGCTCCTACAATGAGCAGTTCTTC.

The rearrangement links TRBV3-1 to TRBJ2-1, with D possibly TRBD2 on 6 matching bases. V was clipped by 7 bases and J by 8 bases, with 24 bases between them. Germline V gives CDR1 LGHDT, CDR2 YNNKEL (reference sequence). There are 16 residues in the CDR3. CDR3 protein: CASTPRRDPTRYEQFF. For the CDR3, the DNA is TGTGCCAGCACCCCTAGGAGGGACCCCACAAGATATGAGCAGTTCTTC.

This clonotype was counted only a few times. The rearrangement links TRBV20-1 to TRBJ1-2, with D maybe TRBD1 (5 bases). This CDR3 is 11 amino acids long. Germline-derived CDR1 and CDR2 are DFQATT and SNEGSKA (reference sequence). V was shortened by 5 bases and J by 6 bases, with 10 bases between the two germline ends. CDR3 amino acids: CSAPGGNGYTF. In nucleotides, the CDR3 is TGCAGTGCTCCCGGGGGGAATGGCTACACCTTC.

The V gene is TRBV5-1, the J gene TRBJ2-2; no clear D gene. Trimming removed 0 bases from V and 4 bases from J, with 7 bases in between. This CDR3 has 14 residues. Germline assignment: CDR1 SGHRS and CDR2 YFSETQ. The CDR3 here is CASSLAWSTGELFF. The CDR3 DNA is TGCGCCAGCAGCTTGGCCTGGAGCACCGGGGAGCTGTTTTTT.

This clonotype was seen ten or more times. The chain links TRBV7-2 to TRBJ1-2; a weak D match, TRBD1 (6 bases). Germline V CDR1 and CDR2: SGHTA, FQGNSA. V shed 1 base and J shed 3 bases, with 9 bases lying between them. The CDR3 runs to 14 residues. CDR3 nucleotides: TGTGCCAGCAGCTTAGATAGGGGGGACTATGGCTACACCTTC. Amino acids: CASSLDRGDYGYTF. Full variable domain (outside the CDR3, taken from reference TRBV7-2 and TRBJ1-2): GAGVSQSPSNKVTEKGKDVELRCDPISGHTALYWYRQSLGQGLEFLIYFQGNSAPDKSGLPSDRFSAERTGGSVSTLTIQRTQQEDSAVYLCASSLDRGDYGYTFGSGTRLTVV.

This clonotype appeared many times. This sequence joins TRBV3-1 and TRBJ2-3; the D is unclear. V lost 0 bases and J 0 bases, leaving 10 bases between the germline ends. The CDR3 is 16 amino acids. Germline V gives CDR1 LGHDT, CDR2 YNNKEL (reference sequence). In nucleotides, the CDR3 is TGTGCCAGCAGCCAAGATCGAGCAGCTAGCACAGATACGCAGTATTTT. Its translation: CASSQDRAASTDTQYF.

This clonotype came up many times. This chain links TRBV7-9 with TRBJ1-1; D remains ambiguous. CDR1 SEHNR and CDR2 FQNEAQ come from the germline V gene (reference sequence). The CDR3 extends over 14 amino acids. V was trimmed by 5 bases and J by 1 base, leaving 11 bases between them. The CDR3: CASSLQGPNTEAFF. The CDR3 DNA is TGTGCCAGCAGCCTCCAAGGGCCGAACACTGAAGCTTTCTTT.

This clonotype was observed many times. The genes are TRBV3-1 and TRBJ2-7; 13 bases match TRBD2. The germline V gene encodes CDR1 LGHDT and CDR2 YNNKEL (reference sequence). This CDR3 spans 16 amino acids. Unmatched junction bases numbered 3, after V lost 2 bases and J lost 2 bases. In DNA, the CDR3 is TGTGCCAGCAGCCAACCCGGACTAGCGGGGGCCTACGAGCAGTACGTC. This sequence encodes CASSQPGLAGAYEQYV.

This clonotype was seen at least ten times. The chain joins TRBV7-8 to TRBJ2-1; D is uncertain. Trimming cost V 7 bases and J 8 bases, with 12 bases left between them. The CDR3 totals 12 residues. Germline CDR1 is SGHVS and CDR2 is FQNEAQ. The CDR3 reads CASTRNLDEQFF. The CDR3 DNA follows: TGTGCCAGCACTCGAAACTTGGATGAGCAGTTCTTC.